The clone carrying this T cell receptor beta chain was counted many times. This specimen belongs to a study of blood T cells in healthy people across ages. A second PCR, run for roughly 7 to 12 cycles, used a sample-barcoded 5' primer plus a J-beta primer mix. Each CDR3 protein gets one entry after TCRdb re-called the 5' RACE reads with MiXCR. The sample records over a million distinct CDR3 sequences, roughly 24% being singletons. Trimming cost V 6 bases and J 3 bases; bases outside gene matches: 3. The CDR3 contains 13 residues. Separately, the same data were catalogued under a study of T cells of mothers and their children. This second study says: Versus unrelated pairs, overlap was slightly higher in related mother-child pairs, without reaching significance.

The gene calls are TRBV12-3 or TRBV12-4 and TRBJ1-1, with 8 nucleotides matching TRBD1. Specimen: blood. The TCR was taken from a girl under 10 years old in good health. Here the CDR3 DNA reads TGTGCCAGCAGCCCACAGGGGGACACTGAAGCTTTCTTT. Its protein is CASSPQGDTEAFF.